This note documents a single T cell receptor beta chain sequence. Unmatched junction bases numbered 3, after V lost 0 bases and J lost 13 bases. The CDR3 extends over 12 amino acids. Germline-derived CDR1 and CDR2 are LGHNA and YNFKEQ. Produced via immunoSEQ multiplex PCR; TCRdb's table is partial and in-frame only. The profile shows 600,000 to 750,000 clones, around 72% of them singletons. The sample originates from a study of shared clonotypes between healthy human individuals. Across the study: A couple of women and a few men aged 18 to 49 served as donors.

Specimen: memory CD4+ T cells sorted from blood. Noted subset: CD45RA-negative fraction. The TCR was taken from a woman aged 25 to 39 in good health. The V call is TRBV4-2, the J call TRBJ2-5; 9 positions agree with TRBD1. Here the CDR3 DNA reads TGTGCCAGCAGCCAAGATGGACAGGGGATGTACTTC. Its protein product is CASSQDGQGMYF.